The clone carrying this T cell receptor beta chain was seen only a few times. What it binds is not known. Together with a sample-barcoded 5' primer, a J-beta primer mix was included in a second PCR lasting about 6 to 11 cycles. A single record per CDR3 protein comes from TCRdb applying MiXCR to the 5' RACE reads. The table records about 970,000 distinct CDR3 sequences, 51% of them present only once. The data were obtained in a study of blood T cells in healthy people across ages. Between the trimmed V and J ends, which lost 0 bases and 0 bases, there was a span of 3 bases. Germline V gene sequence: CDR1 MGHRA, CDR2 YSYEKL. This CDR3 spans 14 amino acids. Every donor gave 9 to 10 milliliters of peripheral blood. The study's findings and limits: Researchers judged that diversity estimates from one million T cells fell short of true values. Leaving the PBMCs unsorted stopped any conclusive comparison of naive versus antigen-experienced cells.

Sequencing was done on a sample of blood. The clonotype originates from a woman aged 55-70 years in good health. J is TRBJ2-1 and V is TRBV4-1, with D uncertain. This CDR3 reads CASSQESSYNEQFF. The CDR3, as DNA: TGCGCCAGCAGCCAAGAGAGCTCCTACAATGAGCAGTTCTTC.